Reported below is one T cell receptor beta chain. Its antigen remains unidentified. V lost 3 bases to trimming and J lost 2 bases, with 12 bases between them. This CDR3 is 14 amino acids long. CDR1 is SGHRS and CDR2 is YFSETQ in the germline V gene. The entry originates in a study of the immune and genomic landscape of osteosarcoma. General study results and limits: A single dominant hyperexpanded clone appeared in a few cases, each with <100 clonotypes.

Clones were sequenced by immunoSEQ multiplex PCR, and TCRdb holds only the in-frame ones, with some missing. The table shows approximately 4,600 clones, with around two thirds occurring only once. The post-treatment osteosarcoma tumors were primary, local recurrence or metastasis specimens from poor-prognosis patients. The J gene is TRBJ2-7, the V gene TRBV5-1; the D gene is possibly TRBD1 (6 bases). Sequencing was carried out using osteosarcoma tumor tissue from the femur. The receptor comes from a human donor with osteosarcoma. The CDR3 DNA sequence: TGCGCCAGCAGCTCCGACAGGAGCCCCTACGAGCAGTACTTC. Translating it yields CASSSDRSPYEQYF.